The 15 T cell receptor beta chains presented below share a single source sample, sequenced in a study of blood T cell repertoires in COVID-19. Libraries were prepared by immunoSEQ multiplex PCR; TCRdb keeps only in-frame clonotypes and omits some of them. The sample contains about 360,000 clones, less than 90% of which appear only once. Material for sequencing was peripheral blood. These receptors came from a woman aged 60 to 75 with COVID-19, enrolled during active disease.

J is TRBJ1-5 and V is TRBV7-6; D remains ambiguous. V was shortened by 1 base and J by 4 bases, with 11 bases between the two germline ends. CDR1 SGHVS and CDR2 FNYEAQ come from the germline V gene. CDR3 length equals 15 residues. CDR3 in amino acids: CASSLVPGPNQPQHF. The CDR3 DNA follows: TGTGCCAGCAGCTTAGTTCCGGGTCCTAATCAGCCCCAGCATTTT.

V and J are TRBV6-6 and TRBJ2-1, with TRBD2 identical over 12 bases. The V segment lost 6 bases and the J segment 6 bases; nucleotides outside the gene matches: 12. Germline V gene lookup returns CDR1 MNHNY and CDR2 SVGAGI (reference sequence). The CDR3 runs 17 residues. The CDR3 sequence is CASSRRTSGVISNEQFF. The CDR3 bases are TGTGCCAGCAGCCGAAGGACTAGCGGGGTAATCAGCAATGAGCAGTTCTTC.

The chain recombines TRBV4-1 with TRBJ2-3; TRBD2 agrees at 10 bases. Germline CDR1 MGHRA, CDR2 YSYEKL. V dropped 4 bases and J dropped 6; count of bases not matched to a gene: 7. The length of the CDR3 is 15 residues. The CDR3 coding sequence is TGCGCCAGCAGCCGACTTAGCGGGGGGCCCGATACGCAGTATTTT. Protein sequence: CASSRLSGGPDTQYF.

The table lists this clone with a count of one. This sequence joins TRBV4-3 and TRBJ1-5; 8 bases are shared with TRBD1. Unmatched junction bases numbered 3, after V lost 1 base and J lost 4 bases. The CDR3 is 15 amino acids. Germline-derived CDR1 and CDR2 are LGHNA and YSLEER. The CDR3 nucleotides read TGCGCCAGCAGCCAAGGAACAGGGGGTAATCAGCCCCAGCATTTT. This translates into CASSQGTGGNQPQHF.

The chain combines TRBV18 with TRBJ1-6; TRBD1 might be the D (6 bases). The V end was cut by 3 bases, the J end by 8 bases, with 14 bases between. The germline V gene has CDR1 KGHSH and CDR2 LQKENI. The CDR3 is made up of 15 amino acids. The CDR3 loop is CASSPTGSVDSPLHF. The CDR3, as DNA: TGTGCCAGCTCACCCACAGGGTCCGTAGATTCACCCCTCCACTTT.

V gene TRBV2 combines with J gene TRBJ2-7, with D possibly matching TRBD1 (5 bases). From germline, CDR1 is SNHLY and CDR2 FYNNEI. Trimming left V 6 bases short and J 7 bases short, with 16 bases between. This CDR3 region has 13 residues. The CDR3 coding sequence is TGTGCCAGCAGCCTTGGGTCCCGACAGGAGCAGTACTTC. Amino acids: CASSLGSRQEQYF.

CDR3 coding DNA: TGTGCCAGCAGCCCGCCGGGACTAGCGGGGGGGCTCTACAATGAGCAGTTCTTC. It codes for CASSPPGLAGGLYNEQFF. The gene calls are TRBV5-8 and TRBJ2-1; TRBD2 matches at 16 bases. The J segment lost 3 bases and the V segment lost 4 bases, leaving 7 bases of the junction unmatched. Germline lookup yields CDR1 SGHTS and CDR2 YDEGEE. The CDR3 is made up of 18 amino acids.

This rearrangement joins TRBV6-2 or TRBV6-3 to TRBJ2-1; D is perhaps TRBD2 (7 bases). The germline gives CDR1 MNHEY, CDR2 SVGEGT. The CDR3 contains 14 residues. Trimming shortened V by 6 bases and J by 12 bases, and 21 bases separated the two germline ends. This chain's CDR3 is CASSISFGGLGQFF. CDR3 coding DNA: TGTGCCAGCAGCATCTCGTTCGGGGGGCTGGGGCAGTTCTTC.

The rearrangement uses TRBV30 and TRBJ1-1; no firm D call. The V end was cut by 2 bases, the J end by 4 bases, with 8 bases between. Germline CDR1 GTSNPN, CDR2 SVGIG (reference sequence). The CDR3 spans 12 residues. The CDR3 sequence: CAWSWASTEAFF. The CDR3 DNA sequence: TGTGCCTGGAGTTGGGCCAGCACTGAAGCTTTCTTT.

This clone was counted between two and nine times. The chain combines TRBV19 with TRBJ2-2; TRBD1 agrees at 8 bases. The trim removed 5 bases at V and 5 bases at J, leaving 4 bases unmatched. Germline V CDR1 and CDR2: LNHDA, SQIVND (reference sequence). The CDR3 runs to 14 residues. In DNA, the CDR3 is TGTGCCAGTAGTCCTACAGGGGGTACCGGGGAGCTGTTTTTT. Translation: CASSPTGGTGELFF.

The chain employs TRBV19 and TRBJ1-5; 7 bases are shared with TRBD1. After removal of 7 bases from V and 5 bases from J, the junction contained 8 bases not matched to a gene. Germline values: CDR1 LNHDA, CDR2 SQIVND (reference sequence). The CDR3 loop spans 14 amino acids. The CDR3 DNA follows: TGTGCCAGTAACAACAGGGGATCTTATCAGCCCCAGCATTTT. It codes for CASNNRGSYQPQHF.

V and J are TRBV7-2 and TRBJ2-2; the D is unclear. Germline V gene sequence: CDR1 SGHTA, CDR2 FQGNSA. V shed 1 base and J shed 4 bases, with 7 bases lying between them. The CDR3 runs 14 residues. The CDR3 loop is CASSLVQLTGELFF. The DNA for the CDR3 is TGTGCCAGCAGCTTAGTACAGCTCACCGGGGAGCTGTTTTTT.

The CDR3: CASHLGGEAFF. The CDR3 bases are TGTGCCAGCCATCTGGGGGGGGAAGCTTTCTTT. V and J are TRBV25-1 and TRBJ1-1, with D perhaps matching TRBD1 (5 bases). CDR1 MGHDK and CDR2 SYGVNS come from the germline V gene. CDR3 length: 11 amino acids. Trimming pared 8 bases from V and 8 bases from J, leaving 12 bases between.

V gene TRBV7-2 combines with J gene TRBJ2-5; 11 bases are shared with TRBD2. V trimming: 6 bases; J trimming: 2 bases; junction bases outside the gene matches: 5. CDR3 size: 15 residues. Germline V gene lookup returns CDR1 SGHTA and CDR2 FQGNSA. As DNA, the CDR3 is TGTGCCAGCAGTCCTGGGACTAGCGGACAAGAGACCCAGTACTTC. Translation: CASSPGTSGQETQYF.

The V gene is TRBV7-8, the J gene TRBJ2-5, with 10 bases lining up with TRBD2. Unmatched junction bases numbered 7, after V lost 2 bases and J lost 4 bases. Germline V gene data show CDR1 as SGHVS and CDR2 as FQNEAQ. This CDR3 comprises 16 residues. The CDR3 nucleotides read TGTGCCAGCAGCTTACTAGCGGGGGCCTCGCGAGAGACCCAGTACTTC. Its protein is CASSLLAGASRETQYF.